The clone carrying this T cell receptor beta chain showed up just a few times. Its specificity is not known. This was the immunoSEQ v3 assay. Assay used: immunoSEQ multiplex PCR; TCRdb lists only in-frame clones, some missing. The sample lists 54,000 or so clones, around four fifths occurring once. These data originate in a study of TIL therapy for anti-PD-1-resistant metastatic lung cancer. As for time point: pre-treatment sample, taken before nivolumab and TIL therapy. The germline V gene encodes CDR1 SGHNT and CDR2 YYREEE (reference sequence). The CDR3 spans 11 residues. V was trimmed by 10 bases and J by 2 bases, leaving 9 bases between them. Study conclusions and caveats: After infusion, TIL clonotypes partly replaced peripheral T cells and declined over months.

This specimen was blood, taken at baseline. This clonotype was obtained from a person aged 25-85 years with non-small cell lung cancer. The gene calls are TRBV5-4 and TRBJ1-2, with a tentative D call TRBD1 (6 bases). DNA of the CDR3: TGTGCCGGAGGGGGAAACTATGGCTACACCTTC. Encoded protein: CAGGGNYGYTF.